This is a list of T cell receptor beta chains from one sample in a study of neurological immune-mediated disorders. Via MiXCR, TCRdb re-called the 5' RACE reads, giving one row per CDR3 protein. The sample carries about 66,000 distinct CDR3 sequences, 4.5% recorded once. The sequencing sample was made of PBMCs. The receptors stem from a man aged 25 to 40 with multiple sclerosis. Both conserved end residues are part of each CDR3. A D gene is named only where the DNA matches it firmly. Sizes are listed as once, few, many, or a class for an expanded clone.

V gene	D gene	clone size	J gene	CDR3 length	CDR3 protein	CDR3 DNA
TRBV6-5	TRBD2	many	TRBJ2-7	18	CASSYSIPSGGMAYEQYF	TGTGCCAGCAGTTACTCGATCCCTAGCGGGGGGATGGCCTACGAGCAGTACTTC
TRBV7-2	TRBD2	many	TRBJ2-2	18	CASSLAPSGGWNTGELFF	TGTGCCAGCAGCTTAGCGCCTAGCGGGGGGTGGAACACCGGGGAGCTGTTTTTT
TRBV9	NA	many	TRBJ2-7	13	CASGPGGAYEQYF	TGTGCCAGCGGGCCGGGGGGCGCCTACGAGCAGTACTTC
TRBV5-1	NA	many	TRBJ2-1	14	CASSLEVSNNEQFF	TGCGCCAGCAGCTTGGAGGTGTCCAACAATGAGCAGTTCTTC
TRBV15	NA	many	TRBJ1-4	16	CATSRDRGATNEKLFF	TGTGCCACCAGCAGAGATCGGGGGGCAACTAATGAAAAACTGTTTTTT
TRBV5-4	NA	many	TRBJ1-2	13	CASSPTGRDGYTF	TGTGCCAGCAGCCCTACAGGGAGGGATGGCTACACCTTC
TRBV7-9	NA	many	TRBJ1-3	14	CASSARQHGNTIYF	TGTGCCAGCAGCGCCCGACAGCATGGAAACACCATATATTTT
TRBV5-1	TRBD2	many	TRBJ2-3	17	CASSLSASGLGTDTQYF	TGCGCCAGCAGCTTGTCGGCTAGCGGGCTTGGCACAGATACGCAGTATTTT
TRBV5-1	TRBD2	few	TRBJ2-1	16	CASSLRGGASYNEQFF	TGCGCCAGCAGCTTACGCGGGGGGGCCTCCTACAATGAGCAGTTCTTC
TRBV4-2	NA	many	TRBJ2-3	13	CASSQGLSDTQYF	TGTGCCAGCAGCCAAGGGCTAAGCGATACGCAGTATTTT